A single sample is the source of the 2 T cell receptor beta chains below, sequenced in a study of blood T cell repertoires in COVID-19. Profiling relied on immunoSEQ multiplex PCR, and the TCRdb table lists in-frame clones only, not all of them. The sample consists of 120,000 to 150,000 clones, 88% of them appearing once. Sequencing was carried out using peripheral blood. Receptors originate from a human donor in a cohort sampled during active COVID-19.

This rearrangement joins TRBV10-3 to TRBJ2-7; the D gene is possibly TRBD2 (6 bases). The CDR3 loop spans 14 amino acids. Trimming shortened V by 0 bases and J by 6 bases, and 12 bases separated the two germline ends. CDR1 and CDR2 from the germline V gene are ENHRY and SYGVKD. The CDR3 reads CAISESTSPLEQYF. The CDR3 bases are TGTGCCATCAGTGAGTCAACTAGCCCCCTCGAGCAGTACTTC.

The rearrangement links TRBV30 to TRBJ2-1, with 7 bases that match TRBD2. The germline CDR1 and CDR2 sequences are GTSNPN and SVGIG (reference sequence). Trimming at V came to 5 bases and at J to 3 bases, leaving 4 bases not matched to a gene. CDR3 length: 13 residues. The CDR3 DNA sequence: TGTGCCTGGGCAGCGGGAATCTACAATGAGCAGTTCTTC. Translation: CAWAAGIYNEQFF.